This T cell receptor beta chain was recovered during a study of shared clonotypes between healthy human individuals. Only in-frame clones appear in the TCRdb table, and some are missing; sequencing was by immunoSEQ multiplex PCR. The profile covers around 2,000,000 clones, with approximately 94% appearing a single time and 0.95% to 1.5% taken by the ten largest. Naive CD8 cells lacked CD45RO, underwent positive selection for CCR7 and left out terminally differentiated effector memory CD45RA+ cells. Adult Caucasians living in Nashville, Tennessee made up all of the donors. Study outcomes and limitations: Shared across a few donors were around 5% of the naive CD4 clonotypes. Sampling covered nothing but blood. Tissue TCR repertoires likely differ from those found in blood.

In regard to this clone: As yet, its antigen is unknown.

This clonotype was obtained from a man younger than 30 in good health. Sequenced: naive CD8+ T cells sorted from blood.

CDR3 nucleotides: TGTGCCTGGAATACAGGGGGACAGGGGGGCCAGCCCCAGCATTTT. It encodes CAWNTGGQGGQPQHF. V usage is TRBV30 and J usage is TRBJ1-5; 11 bases are a match to TRBD1. Germline CDR1 GTSNPN, CDR2 SVGIG (reference sequence). Trimming took 4 bases from V and 7 from J; bases not matched to a gene: 9. The length of the CDR3 is 15 residues.